This T cell receptor beta chain is drawn from a study of blood T cell repertoires in COVID-19. The authors' processing: Using reference gene primer amplification, nucleated cell counts were estimated. Method: immunoSEQ multiplex PCR; TCRdb's copy keeps in-frame clones and lacks some. That table furnishes V, J and clone size, whereas the DNA furnished D and trimming. The table has roughly 400,000 clones, 85% to 90% seen once; the top ten hold 1% to 1.3%. The count of this clone is one. CDR1 SGHRS and CDR2 YFSETQ come from the germline V gene. The V segment lost 1 base and the J segment 1 base; nucleotides outside the gene matches: 2. CDR3 length: 16 amino acids.

What was sequenced was PBMCs or T cells enriched from blood (not recorded which). This TCR was recovered from a man aged 25-45 years who had recovered from COVID-19. The chain has TRBV5-1 and TRBJ2-3; 11 nucleotides match TRBD2. CDR3 coding DNA: TGCGCCAGCAGCTTGACTAGCGGGAGTGGCACAGATACGCAGTATTTT. It specifies CASSLTSGSGTDTQYF.